One sample yielded the 20 T cell receptor beta chains listed below, sequenced in a study of blood T cells in healthy people across ages. Together with a sample-barcoded 5' primer, a J-beta primer mix was included in a second PCR lasting about 6 to 11 cycles. One entry per CDR3 protein results from TCRdb running MiXCR on the 5' RACE reads. Here the sample spans fewer than 950,000 distinct CDR3 sequences, about 34% being singletons. The sample taken for sequencing was blood. These receptors were taken from a man between 18 and 35 years old in good health.

As for this clonotype: Relative to the germline gene, one junction end is altered; a read error may explain this. This sequence joins TRBV6-2 or TRBV6-3 and TRBJ1-2; D might be TRBD1 (6 bases). Germline V gives CDR1 MNHEY, CDR2 SVGEGT. The CDR3 covers 14 residues. CDR3 protein: CAGSSGTSRGGYTF. In DNA form, the CDR3 reads TGTGCCGGCAGTTCAGGGACATCGAGGGGTGGCTACACCTTC.

This clonotype was seen many times. The chain couples TRBV7-3 to TRBJ1-2; no reliable D call. CDR3 size: 16 residues. Germline lookup yields CDR1 SGHTA and CDR2 FQGTGA. Trimming stripped 3 bases from V and 4 bases from J, with 18 bases between. DNA for the CDR3: TGTGCCAGCAGCTTGACCCCTATCTTGGGAGCCTATGGCTACACCTTC. Its translation is CASSLTPILGAYGYTF.

This chain connects TRBV6-5 to TRBJ2-1; D is possibly TRBD1 or TRBD2 (6 bases each). With 3 bases removed from V and 2 bases from J, the gap between germline ends came to 14 bases. The CDR3 totals 16 residues. Germline lookup yields CDR1 MNHEY and CDR2 SVGAGI. This chain's CDR3 is CASSYRGASTYNEQFF. In DNA form, the CDR3 reads TGTGCCAGCAGTTATAGGGGGGCGAGCACCTACAATGAGCAGTTCTTC.

This clonotype was detected once. The chain combines TRBV7-6 with TRBJ2-5, with TRBD1 matching 7 bases. Judging by the DNA end, TRBJ2-7 fits better; the J call may be wrong. The CDR3 has 15 amino acids. The germline gives CDR1 SGHVS, CDR2 FNYEAQ. The CDR3 nucleotides are TGTGCCAGCAGCGCCCGGACAGGATTAATCTACGAGCAGTACTTC. It translates to CASSARTGLIYEQYF.

This sequence joins TRBV9 and TRBJ1-1; 7 nucleotides line up with TRBD1. With V trimmed by 6 bases and J by 0 bases, 8 bases remained unmatched. This CDR3 has 15 residues. Germline V gives CDR1 SGDLS, CDR2 YYNGEE. The CDR3 DNA reads as TGTGCCAGCACACCGGGACAGCCCATGAACACTGAAGCTTTCTTT. Translating it yields CASTPGQPMNTEAFF.

This clonotype showed up just once. A much larger clonotype is one base distant, so this may be a read error. This chain connects TRBV7-2 to TRBJ1-2, with 7 bases matching TRBD1. In germline, CDR1 is SGHTA, CDR2 FQGNSA. The V segment lost 4 bases and the J segment 2 bases; nucleotides outside the gene matches: 4. The CDR3 contains 14 residues. The CDR3 DNA is TGTGCCAGCAGCTGGTCGACAGGGAACTATGGCTACACCTTC. Translation gives CASSWSTGNYGYTF.

This rearrangement joins TRBV5-1 to TRBJ2-7; D is undetermined. The CDR3 has 18 residues. V was pared by 4 bases and J by 3 bases, with 26 bases between. Germline-derived CDR1 and CDR2 are SGHRS and YFSETQ. The CDR3 loop is CASSPSVRYRGDHYEQYF. CDR3 nucleotide sequence: TGCGCCAGCAGCCCCTCAGTGCGCTACCGCGGCGACCACTACGAGCAGTACTTC.

The V gene is TRBV20-1, the J gene TRBJ1-5; TRBD1 agrees at 7 bases. J gave up 4 bases and V 6 bases, and 9 bases lay outside the gene matches. The CDR3 sequence is 14 residues long. Germline V gene data show CDR1 as DFQATT and CDR2 as SNEGSKA (reference sequence). The CDR3: CSARGRGRNQPQHF. Written as DNA, the CDR3 is TGCAGTGCGAGGGGCAGGGGGAGGAATCAGCCCCAGCATTTT.

In this sample, this clonotype turned up a few times. This may be a read error, as it is one base from a much larger clone. The chain has TRBV12-3 or TRBV12-4 and TRBJ2-1, with TRBD1 matching 7 bases. The junction had 0 bases not matched to a gene; V was cut back by 6 bases and J by 4 bases. The length of the CDR3 is 12 residues. As DNA, the CDR3 is TGTGCCAGCAGGACAGGGTACAATGAGCAGTTCTTC. Encoded protein: CASRTGYNEQFF.

This clonotype was recorded only once. Its ends do not fully match the called genes, so a read error is possible. The rearrangement joins TRBV12-3 or TRBV12-4 to TRBJ1-6; TRBD1 is a possible D gene (5 bases). This CDR3 has 15 amino acids. The CDR3 is CASSPSGAWGSPPHF. The CDR3 region has the DNA TGTGCCAGCAGTCCCAGTGGGGCGTGGGGTTCACCCCCCCACTTT.

As to this clonotype: A read error is possible here, since a much larger clone lies one base away. The chain couples TRBV14 to TRBJ1-1; 8 bases map to TRBD1. Germline CDR1 reads SGHDN; CDR2 reads FVKESK. The CDR3 has 15 residues. The CDR3 loop is CASSQQGALGTEPFF. The CDR3 DNA is TGTGCCAGCAGCCAACAGGGGGCCCTTGGCACTGAACCTTTCTTT.

This clonotype occurred a few times. The V and J genes are TRBV7-2 and TRBJ2-3; no definite D call. This CDR3 has 14 residues. Trimming removed 4 bases from V and 3 bases from J, with 11 bases in between. The germline CDR1 and CDR2 sequences are SGHTA and FQGNSA. The CDR3: CASSSGKWTDTQYF. The CDR3 coding sequence is TGTGCCAGCAGCTCAGGCAAATGGACAGATACGCAGTATTTT.

There are a few counts of this clonotype. This chain connects TRBV5-1 to TRBJ2-7, with D perhaps TRBD2 (5 bases). This CDR3 comprises 13 residues. CDR1 is SGHRS, CDR2 YFSETQ, per germline. V was pared by 1 base and J by 4 bases, with 9 bases between. CDR3 region: CASSLSGQYEQYF. In DNA, the CDR3 is TGCGCCAGCAGCTTGAGCGGCCAGTACGAGCAGTACTTC.

About this clonotype itself: Being one base from a much bigger clone, this may be a read error. The chain combines TRBV7-2 with TRBJ2-3; either TRBD1 or TRBD2 may supply D (5 bases each). The CDR3 runs to 16 residues. Germline values: CDR1 SGHTA, CDR2 FQGNSA. The V end lost 1 base, the J end lost 0 bases, and 11 bases lay between the germline ends. The CDR3 spells CASSLVGRESTDTQYF. CDR3 sequence (DNA): TGTGCCAGCAGCTTAGTTGGCAGGGAGAGCACAGATACGCAGTATTTT.

This chain joins TRBV7-2 and TRBJ2-7; 7 bases line up with TRBD1. Matching the DNA end better, TRBJ2-5 makes the J call doubtful. Germline lookup yields CDR1 SGHTA and CDR2 FQGNSA. This CDR3 contains 14 residues. CDR3: CASSPDRAKETQYF. As DNA, the CDR3 is TGTGCCAGCAGCCCAGACAGGGCGAAGGAGACCCAGTACTTC.

In its sample, this clonotype was seen a few times. In DNA form, the CDR3 reads TGTGCCAGCAGCCAAGGACGGCTAATGGGTGGCTACACCTTC. This translates into CASSQGRLMGGYTF. This chain joins TRBV3-1 and TRBJ1-2, with D unresolved. Trimming took 1 base from V and 7 from J, leaving 13 bases between them. CDR1 is LGHDT and CDR2 is YNNKEL in the germline V gene (reference sequence). This CDR3 has 14 amino acids.

The DNA of the CDR3 is TGCGCCAGCAGCTTGGTCGGGGGAACAACTAATGAAAAACTGTTTTTT. Protein: CASSLVGGTTNEKLFF. This chain links TRBV5-1 with TRBJ1-4, with D perhaps TRBD1 (5 bases). The germline CDR1 and CDR2 sequences are SGHRS and YFSETQ. Trimming pared 0 bases from V and 0 bases from J, leaving 9 bases between. This CDR3 is built from 16 residues. The whole variable domain, filled in from reference TRBV5-1 and TRBJ1-4, reads KAGVTQTPRYLIKTRGQQVTLSCSPISGHRSVSWYQQTPGQGLQFLFEYFSETQRNKGNFPGRFSGRQFSNSRSEMNVSTLELGDSALYLCASSLVGGTTNEKLFFGSGTQLSVL.

Concerning this clonotype: A much larger clone lies a single base off, so this may be a read error. This chain links TRBV10-2 with TRBJ2-1, with D tentatively TRBD1 (8 bases). The V gene's germline CDR1 is WSHSY and CDR2 SAAADI. The CDR3 loop spans 16 amino acids. The chain's CDR3 is CVSSLLQGGSYNEQFF. DNA of the CDR3: TGCGTCAGCAGTTTACTACAGGGGGGGTCCTACAATGAGCAGTTCTTC.

The V and J genes are TRBV6-2 or TRBV6-3 and TRBJ2-5, with 10 bases identical to TRBD2. This CDR3 region has 17 residues. The ends lost 0 bases at V and 5 bases at J; junction bases unmatched: 9. From germline, CDR1 is MNHEY and CDR2 SVGEGT. The CDR3 region has the DNA TGTGCCAGCAGTTACTCTTCTAGCGGGGGAGAGATGGAGACCCAGTACTTC. Translation: CASSYSSSGGEMETQYF.

This clonotype was detected a few times. The chain is built from TRBV7-3 and TRBJ1-1; D remains ambiguous. The germline V and J ends were trimmed by 5 bases and 2 bases, with 9 bases remaining between them. The CDR3 length is 13 residues. Germline lookup yields CDR1 SGHTA and CDR2 FQGTGA. CDR3 in DNA: TGTGCCAGCAGCGATCAGGCTAACACTGAAGCTTTCTTT. Amino acids: CASSDQANTEAFF. Filled out from reference TRBV7-3 and TRBJ1-1, the complete variable domain reads GAGVSQTPSNKVTEKGKYVELRCDPISGHTALYWYRQSLGQGPEFLIYFQGTGAADDSGLPNDRFFAVRPEGSVSTLKIQRTERGDSAVYLCASSDQANTEAFFGQGTRLTVV.